This TCR beta chain was profiled in a study of blood T cell repertoires in COVID-19. Repertoires were generated with immunoSEQ multiplex PCR, while TCRdb's copy carries only in-frame clones and drops some. The table shows 300,000 or so clones, with 90% occurring only once. Enrolled through a virtual design, the participants were between roughly 18 and 90 years of age and came from some 26 US areas. Trimming cost V 6 bases and J 2 bases, with 14 bases left between them. CDR3 length equals 14 residues. Looked up from germline, CDR1 is MDHEN and CDR2 is SYDVKM. Sequences were obtained from PBMCs or T cells enriched from blood (not recorded which). The genes are TRBV28 and TRBJ2-7; D may be TRBD1 (6 bases). The receptor was derived from a man aged 60 to 69 who had recovered from COVID-19. The CDR3 sequence: CASRGLGGTYEQYF. CDR3 bases: TGTGCCAGCAGGGGCCTAGGGGGTACCTACGAGCAGTACTTC.